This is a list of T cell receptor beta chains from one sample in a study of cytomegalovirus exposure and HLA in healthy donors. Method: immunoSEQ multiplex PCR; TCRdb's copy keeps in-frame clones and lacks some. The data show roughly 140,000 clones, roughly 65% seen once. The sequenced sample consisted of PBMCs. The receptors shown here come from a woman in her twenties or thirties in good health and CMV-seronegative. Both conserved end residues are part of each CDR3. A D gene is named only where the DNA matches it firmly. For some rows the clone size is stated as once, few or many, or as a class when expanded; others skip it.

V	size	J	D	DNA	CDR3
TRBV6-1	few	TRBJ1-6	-	TGTGCCAGCAGCCGAGAACAGGGATTAGGTTCACCCCTCCACTTT	CASSREQGLGSPLHF
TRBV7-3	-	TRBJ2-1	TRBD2	TGTGCCAGCAGCCCAAGCGGGAGCAAATACAATGAGCAGTTCTTC	CASSPSGSKYNEQFF
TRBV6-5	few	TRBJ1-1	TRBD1	TGTGCCAGCAGTTACTCGGTCGGGACAGGGGGAGGAGCTTTCTTT	CASSYSVGTGGGAFF
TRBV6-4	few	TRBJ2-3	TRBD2	TGTGCCAGCACGGTGACTAGCGGGGCCACAGATACGCAGTATTTT	CASTVTSGATDTQYF
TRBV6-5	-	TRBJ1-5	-	TGTGCCAGCAGTTGGTCAGGGAGCAATCAGCCCCAGCATTTT	CASSWSGSNQPQHF
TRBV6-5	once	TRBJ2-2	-	TGTGCCAGCACCCCGAGACAGGATGCGGCCGGGGAGCTGTTTTTT	CASTPRQDAAGELFF
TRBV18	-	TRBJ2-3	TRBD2	TGTGCCAGCTCGCGGGGGGGCACAGATACGCAGTATTTT	CASSRGGTDTQYF
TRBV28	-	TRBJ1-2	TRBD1	TGTGCCAGCAGCCCGACAGGGGGCTGGGACTATGGCTACACCTTC	CASSPTGGWDYGYTF
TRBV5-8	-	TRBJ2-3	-	TGTGCCAGCAGCTTAGGAGGGGGGGTTTCGGATACGCAGTATTTT	CASSLGGGVSDTQYF
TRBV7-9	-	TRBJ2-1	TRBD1	TGTGCCAGCAGCTATTGGACAGGGGGCAGGAATGAGCAGTTCTTC	CASSYWTGGRNEQFF
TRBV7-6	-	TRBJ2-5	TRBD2	TGTGCCAGCAGCTTAAACGGGAGGAGCTTCTCGGAGACCCAGTACTTC	CASSLNGRSFSETQYF
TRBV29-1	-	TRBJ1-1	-	TGCAGCGTTGAGGACACGTTGAACACTGAAGCTTTCTTT	CSVEDTLNTEAFF
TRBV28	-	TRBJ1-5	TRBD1	TGTGCCAGCGCACAGGGACAGGGCCTCAATCAGCCCCAGCATTTT	CASAQGQGLNQPQHF
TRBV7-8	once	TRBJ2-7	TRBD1	TGTGCCAGCAGCTGGGACAGGAATGCCTACGAGCAGTACTTC	CASSWDRNAYEQYF
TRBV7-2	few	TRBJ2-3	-	TGTGCCAGCAGCTTAGGGGCCCCCCCAGATACGCAGTATTTT	CASSLGAPPDTQYF
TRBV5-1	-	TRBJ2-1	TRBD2	TGCGCCAGCAGCTTCCTCGGGGGGGGCTCCTACAATGAGCAGTTCTTC	CASSFLGGGSYNEQFF
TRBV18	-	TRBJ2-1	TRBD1	TGTGCCAGCTCACCGACAGGGGGTATGCTAAATGAGCAGTTCTTC	CASSPTGGMLNEQFF
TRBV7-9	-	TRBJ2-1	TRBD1	TGTGCCAGCAGCCTGCAGGGGGTCACCTACAATGAGCAGTTCTTC	CASSLQGVTYNEQFF
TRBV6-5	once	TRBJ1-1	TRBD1	TGTGCCAGCAGTTACTACGGGACAGGCGAAGCTTTCTTT	CASSYYGTGEAFF
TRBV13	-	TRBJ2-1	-	TGTGCCAGCAGCTCCCAGCCCGAGGACTATGGGACTGAGCAGTTCTTC	CASSSQPEDYGTEQFF
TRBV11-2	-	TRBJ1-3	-	TGTGCCAGCAGCTCTCCCCAACAGATCTCTGGAAACACCATATATTTT	CASSSPQQISGNTIYF
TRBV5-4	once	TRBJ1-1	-	TGTGCCAGCAGCTCAACTCACACTGAAGCTTTCTTT	CASSSTHTEAFF
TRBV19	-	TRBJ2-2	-	TGTGCCAGTACTATGACAGGCAACACCGGGGAGCTGTTTTTT	CASTMTGNTGELFF
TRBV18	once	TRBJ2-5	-	TGTGCCAGCTCACCGCGGTTACAAGAGACCCAGTACTTC	CASSPRLQETQYF
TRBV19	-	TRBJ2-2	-	TGTGCCAGTAACGCTTTCTGGGGAGGGGGGGCCTTTAACACCGGGGAGCTGTTTTTT	CASNAFWGGGAFNTGELFF
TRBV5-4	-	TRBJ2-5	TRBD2	TGTGCCAGCAGCCCCCGGACTAGCGGGAGCGCGGAGACCCAGTACTTC	CASSPRTSGSAETQYF
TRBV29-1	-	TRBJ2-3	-	TGCAGCGTTGAAGATCCAACAGATACGCAGTATTTT	CSVEDPTDTQYF
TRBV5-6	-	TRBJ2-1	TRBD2	TGTGCCAGCAGCTTGGTTGGGCTAGCGGGAGCGCATGAGCAGTTCTTC	CASSLVGLAGAHEQFF
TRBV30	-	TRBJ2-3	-	TGTGCCTGGAGCCCTGCAGATACGCAGTATTTT	CAWSPADTQYF
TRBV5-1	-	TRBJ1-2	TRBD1	TGCGCCAGCAGCTCTGAAAGACAGGGTGGCTACACCTTC	CASSSERQGGYTF
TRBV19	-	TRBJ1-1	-	TGTGCCAGTAAGCCCCAGGGGACCACTGAAGCTTTCTTT	CASKPQGTTEAFF
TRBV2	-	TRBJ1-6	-	TGTGCCAGCAAGGGGGAGGGAGGATTCCGGTATAATTCACCCCTCCACTTT	CASKGEGGFRYNSPLHF
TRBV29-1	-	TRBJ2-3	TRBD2	TGCAGCGTCGCCGGGACTAGCGGTACAGATACGCAGTATTTT	CSVAGTSGTDTQYF
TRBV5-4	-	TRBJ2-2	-	TGTGCCAGCAGCTCCCCCCCGGGTACCAACACCGGGGAGCTGTTTTTT	CASSSPPGTNTGELFF
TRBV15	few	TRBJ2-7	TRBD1	TGTGCCACCAGCAGAGGATCTACAGGGGGTCGGGAGCAGTACTTC	CATSRGSTGGREQYF
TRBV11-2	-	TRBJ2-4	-	TGTGCCAGCAGCTTAGGGGGGGTCCTAAACATTCAGTACTTC	CASSLGGVLNIQYF
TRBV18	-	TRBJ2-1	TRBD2	TGTGCCAGCTCACCGCAACTAGCGGGGGGCAATGAGCAGTTCTTC	CASSPQLAGGNEQFF
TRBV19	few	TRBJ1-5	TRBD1	TGTGCCAGTAGTGCGGGACAGGGCGGCGGTCAGCCCCAGCATTTT	CASSAGQGGGQPQHF
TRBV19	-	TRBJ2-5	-	TGTGCCAGTAGGCGGGACCGACAAGAGACCCAGTACTTC	CASRRDRQETQYF
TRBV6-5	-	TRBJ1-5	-	TGTGCCAGCAGTTACTCTCATCAACAGCCCCAGCATTTT	CASSYSHQQPQHF
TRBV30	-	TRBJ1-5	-	TGTGCCTGGAGTGATGGGTGGCATTCGGGTTCCGATCAGCCCCAGCATTTT	CAWSDGWHSGSDQPQHF
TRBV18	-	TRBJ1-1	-	TGTGCCAGCTCACTTCAGTCCATGAACACTGAAGCTTTCTTT	CASSLQSMNTEAFF
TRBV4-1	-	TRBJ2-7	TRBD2	TGCGCCAGCAGCCAGGGTCCTGCCGGGACTAGCGGGATTGGCTCCTACGAGCAGTACTTC	CASSQGPAGTSGIGSYEQYF
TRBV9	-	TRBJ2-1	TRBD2	TGTGCCAGCAGCGCCATACTAGCGGGGGACGATGAGCAGTTCTTC	CASSAILAGDDEQFF
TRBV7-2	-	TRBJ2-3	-	TGTGCCAGCAGACTGGAGGGGACTCTCCACACAGATACGCAGTATTTT	CASRLEGTLHTDTQYF
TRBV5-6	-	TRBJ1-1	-	TGTGCCACCCGTCAGGGCGGAGTTGCTGAAGCTTTCTTT	CATRQGGVAEAFF
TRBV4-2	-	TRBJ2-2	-	TGTGCCAGCAGCCCGAAGAGTGGGAGCGGGGAGCTGTTTTTT	CASSPKSGSGELFF
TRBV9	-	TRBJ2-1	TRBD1	TGTGCCAGCAGCGTTTCGGGACAGGGAGCGGGGAATGAGCAGTTCTTC	CASSVSGQGAGNEQFF